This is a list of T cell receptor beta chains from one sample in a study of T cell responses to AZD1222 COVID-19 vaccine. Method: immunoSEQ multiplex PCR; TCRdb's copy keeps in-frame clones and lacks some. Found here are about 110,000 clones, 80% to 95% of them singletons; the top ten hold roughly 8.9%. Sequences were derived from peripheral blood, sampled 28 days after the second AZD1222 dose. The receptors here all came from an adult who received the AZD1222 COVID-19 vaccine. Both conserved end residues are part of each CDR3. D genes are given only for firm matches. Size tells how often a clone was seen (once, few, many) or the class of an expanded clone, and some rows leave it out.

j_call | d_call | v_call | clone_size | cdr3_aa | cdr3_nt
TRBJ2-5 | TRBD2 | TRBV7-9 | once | CASSLTSGSTETQYF | TGTGCCAGCAGCTTAACTAGCGGGAGTACAGAGACCCAGTACTTC
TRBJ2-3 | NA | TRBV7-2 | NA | CASSFASVGTDTQYF | TGTGCCAGCAGCTTTGCTAGCGTCGGCACAGATACGCAGTATTTT
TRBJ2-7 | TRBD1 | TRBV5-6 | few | CASSLSRGPSARQYF | TGTGCCAGCAGCTTGAGCAGGGGGCCTTCAGCAAGGCAGTACTTC
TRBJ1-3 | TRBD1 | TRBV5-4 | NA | CASTFGRGSGNTIYF | TGTGCCAGCACTTTTGGCAGGGGGTCTGGAAACACCATATATTTT
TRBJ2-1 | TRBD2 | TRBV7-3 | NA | CASSATSGNYNEQFF | TGTGCCAGCAGCGCGACTAGCGGGAACTACAATGAGCAGTTCTTC
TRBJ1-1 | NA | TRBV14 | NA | CASSQDPGDRPNTEAFF | TGTGCCAGCAGCCAAGATCCGGGAGACAGACCGAACACTGAAGCTTTCTTT
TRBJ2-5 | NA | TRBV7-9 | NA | CASSPGPLETQYF | TGTGCCAGCAGCCCCGGTCCTTTAGAGACCCAGTACTTC
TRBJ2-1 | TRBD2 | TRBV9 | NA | CASSPQEGLAGGKKYNEQFF | TGTGCCAGCAGCCCCCAAGAGGGGCTAGCGGGAGGGAAGAAATACAATGAGCAGTTCTTC
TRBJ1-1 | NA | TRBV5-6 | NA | CASSLANPSRTEAFF | TGTGCCAGCAGCTTGGCCAATCCGAGCCGGACTGAAGCTTTCTTT
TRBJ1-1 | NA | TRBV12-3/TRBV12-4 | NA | CASSFRQNTEAFF | TGTGCCAGCAGTTTTCGGCAGAACACTGAAGCTTTCTTT
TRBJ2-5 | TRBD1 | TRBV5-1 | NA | CASGDRVKETQYF | TGCGCCAGCGGAGACAGGGTAAAAGAGACCCAGTACTTC
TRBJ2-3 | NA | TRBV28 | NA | CASSLGGSLTDTQYF | TGTGCCAGCAGTTTAGGAGGTTCTTTGACAGATACGCAGTATTTT
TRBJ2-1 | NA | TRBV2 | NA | CASRAPHVSWSYNEQFF | TGTGCCAGCAGGGCCCCCCATGTTTCGTGGTCCTACAATGAGCAGTTCTTC
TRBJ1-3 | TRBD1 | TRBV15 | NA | CATSGGQSSSGNTIYF | TGTGCCACCAGCGGGGGACAGTCGAGCTCTGGAAACACCATATATTTT
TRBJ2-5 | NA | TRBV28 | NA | CASSFSGRRETQYF | TGTGCCAGCAGTTTTTCAGGGAGGAGAGAGACCCAGTACTTC
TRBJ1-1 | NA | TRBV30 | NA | CAWSHQANTEAFF | TGTGCCTGGAGCCATCAGGCAAACACTGAAGCTTTCTTT
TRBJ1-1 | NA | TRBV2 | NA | CASSEAGVNTEAFF | TGTGCCAGCAGTGAAGCAGGTGTGAACACTGAAGCTTTCTTT
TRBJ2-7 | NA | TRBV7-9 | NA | CASSLAWGSGPYEQYF | TGTGCCAGCAGCTTAGCGTGGGGTAGCGGCCCCTACGAGCAGTACTTC
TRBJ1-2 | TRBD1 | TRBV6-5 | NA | CASSSLGGNYGYTF | TGTGCCAGCAGTTCCTTAGGGGGCAACTATGGCTACACCTTC
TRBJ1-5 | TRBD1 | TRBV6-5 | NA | CASRGTGGPQHF | TGTGCCAGCAGGGGGACAGGGGGGCCCCAGCATTTT
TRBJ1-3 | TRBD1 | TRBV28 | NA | CASSPGGSGNTIYF | TGTGCCAGCAGTCCAGGGGGCTCTGGAAACACCATATATTTT
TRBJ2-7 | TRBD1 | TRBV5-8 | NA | CASSPGQAYQIPYEQYF | TGTGCCAGCAGCCCGGGACAGGCGTACCAAATACCCTACGAGCAGTACTTC
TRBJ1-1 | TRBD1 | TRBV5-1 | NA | CASSLDRGTEAFF | TGCGCCAGCAGCCTCGACAGGGGAACTGAAGCTTTCTTT
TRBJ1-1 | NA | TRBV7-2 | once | CASSFGREAFF | TGTGCCAGCAGCTTCGGGCGAGAAGCTTTCTTT
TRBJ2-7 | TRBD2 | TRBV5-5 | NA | CASSLGLAVPYEQYF | TGTGCCAGCAGCTTGGGACTAGCGGTTCCCTACGAGCAGTACTTC
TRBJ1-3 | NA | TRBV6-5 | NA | CASSWGTGNTIYF | TGTGCCAGCAGTTGGGGTACTGGAAACACCATATATTTT